These 29 T cell receptor beta chains originate from one sample sequenced in a study of blood T cell repertoires in COVID-19. The data were produced by immunoSEQ multiplex PCR, yet TCRdb's version contains in-frame clones alone and is incomplete. The sample consists of some 180,000 clones, around 90% of them appearing once. The sample taken for sequencing was peripheral blood. The receptors derive from a man in his forties or fifties with acute or convalescent COVID-19.

The chain uses TRBV7-6 and TRBJ2-1; 8 bases are shared with TRBD2. CDR3 length: 17 amino acids. The germline CDR1 and CDR2 sequences are SGHVS and FNYEAQ. V shed 0 bases and J 0 bases; nucleotides not matched to a gene: 4. Here the CDR3 reads CASSLAERGSSYNEQFF. CDR3 nucleotides: TGTGCCAGCAGCTTAGCCGAGCGGGGGAGCTCCTACAATGAGCAGTTCTTC.

The chain carries TRBV7-9 and TRBJ1-1; D is possibly TRBD1 (5 bases). This CDR3 has 13 residues. Germline loops: CDR1 SEHNR, CDR2 FQNEAQ (reference sequence). The V end lost 11 bases, the J end lost 5 bases, and 18 bases lay between the germline ends. CDR3 region: CAAAGQVETEAFF. CDR3 in DNA: TGTGCCGCGGCGGGGCAGGTAGAAACTGAAGCTTTCTTT.

The rearrangement links TRBV3-1 (or the pseudogene TRBV3-2) to TRBJ1-1; 9 nucleotides align to TRBD1. CDR3 length: 15 amino acids. With V trimmed by 2 bases and J by 1 base, 2 bases remained unmatched. From germline, CDR1 is LGHDT and CDR2 YNNKEL (reference sequence). CDR3 in amino acids: CASSQTGQGNTEAFF. CDR3 bases: TGTGCCAGCAGCCAAACGGGACAGGGGAACACTGAAGCTTTCTTT.

This chain uses TRBV15 with TRBJ2-2; 8 bases fit TRBD1. This CDR3 is built from 15 residues. Losses at the gene ends were 8 bases for V and 2 bases for J; bases not matched to a gene: 7. CDR1 and CDR2 (germline): LNHNV, YYDKDF (reference sequence). The CDR3 DNA reads as TGTGCCACCGACAGGGGCCGGACAAACACCGGGGAGCTGTTTTTT. Encoded protein: CATDRGRTNTGELFF.

The rearrangement links TRBV5-1 to TRBJ2-1; D is uncertain. Germline V gives CDR1 SGHRS, CDR2 YFSETQ. V gave up 3 bases and J gave up 0 bases, with 10 bases separating them. CDR3 size: 15 residues. CDR3 loop: CASSSALSSYNEQFF. CDR3 DNA sequence: TGCGCCAGCAGCTCCGCCTTGAGCTCCTACAATGAGCAGTTCTTC.

J is TRBJ2-7 and V is TRBV18, with D possibly matching TRBD2 (5 bases). The CDR3 sequence is 14 residues long. Trimming stripped 5 bases from V and 3 bases from J, with 14 bases between. Germline V CDR1 and CDR2: KGHSH, LQKENI. DNA for the CDR3: TGTGCCAGCTCATTGCCGGGGTCGGGCTACGAGCAGTACTTC. Encoded protein: CASSLPGSGYEQYF.

This clone appeared once. The rearrangement links TRBV6-2 or TRBV6-3 to TRBJ1-2; 8 bases are a match to TRBD1. Trimming took 5 bases from V and 2 from J; bases not matched to a gene: 10. Germline V lookup: CDR1 MNHEY, CDR2 SVGEGT. CDR3 length: 16 amino acids. CDR3 DNA sequence: TGTGCCAGCAGTACCCTCCCCCGGACAGGGAACTATGGCTACACCTTC. Its translation is CASSTLPRTGNYGYTF.

V and J are TRBV30 and TRBJ1-1; weak D call: TRBD1 (5 bases). The V end lost 4 bases, the J end lost 4 bases, and 19 bases lay between the germline ends. CDR1 and CDR2 (germline): GTSNPN, SVGIG (reference sequence). The CDR3 runs to 15 residues. The CDR3, as DNA: TGTGCCTGGAATACCAAAACGGGGGGGGGCACTGAAGCTTTCTTT. Protein sequence: CAWNTKTGGGTEAFF.

The V gene is TRBV7-2, the J gene TRBJ2-3; 12 positions match TRBD2. Per germline, CDR1 SGHTA and CDR2 FQGNSA. The junction had 2 bases not matched to a gene; V was cut back by 1 base and J by 3 bases. The CDR3 is 16 amino acids. The CDR3 bases are TGTGCCAGCAGCTTAGGAGGACTAGCGGGGACAGATACGCAGTATTTT. This gives the protein CASSLGGLAGTDTQYF.

V and J are TRBV4-2 and TRBJ1-2, with D perhaps TRBD1 (5 bases). CDR3 size: 14 residues. Between the trimmed V and J ends, which lost 4 bases and 7 bases, there was a span of 16 bases. From germline, CDR1 is LGHNA and CDR2 YNFKEQ. CDR3 in DNA: TGTGCCAGCAGCCGCTATGACAGCCTAAGTGGCTACACCTTC. Translation gives CASSRYDSLSGYTF.

V and J are TRBV5-1 and TRBJ2-7, with D possibly TRBD2 on 5 matching bases. V was cut by 1 base and J by 5 bases, with 16 bases left in between. CDR1 is SGHRS and CDR2 is YFSETQ in the germline V gene. The CDR3 is made up of 15 amino acids. CDR3 in amino acids: CASSLTRSEFHEQYF. The DNA of the CDR3 is TGCGCCAGCAGCTTGACTAGGAGCGAATTCCACGAGCAGTACTTC.

The sample holds one count of this clone. This rearrangement joins TRBV5-1 to TRBJ2-7; possible D gene TRBD1, 6 bases. The CDR3 sequence is 15 residues long. V lost 3 bases, J lost 6 bases, and 19 bases lay in between. Germline V CDR1 and CDR2: SGHRS, YFSETQ. For the CDR3, the DNA is TGCGCCAGCAGCTGGGCGGACAGCCTTCTTGGCGAGCAGTACTTC. As protein: CASSWADSLLGEQYF.

The chain combines TRBV3-1 (or the pseudogene TRBV3-2) with TRBJ1-2; the D is unclear. Trimming took off 0 bases at V and 0 bases at J, with 11 bases between the two ends. The CDR3 has 16 amino acids. Germline values: CDR1 LGHDT, CDR2 YNNKEL (reference sequence). CDR3 sequence reads: CASSQDRGIANYGYTF. Written as DNA, the CDR3 is TGTGCCAGCAGCCAAGATCGAGGGATAGCTAACTATGGCTACACCTTC.

The CDR3 protein is CASSFRDYESSDTQYF. For the CDR3, the DNA is TGTGCCAGCAGCTTCCGGGACTACGAATCATCAGATACGCAGTATTTT. V and J are TRBV7-9 and TRBJ2-3, with 7 bases fitting TRBD2. Per the germline V gene, CDR1 is SEHNR and CDR2 is FQNEAQ (reference sequence). Losses at the gene ends were 3 bases for V and 4 bases for J; bases not matched to a gene: 10. This CDR3 has 16 amino acids.

Concerning this clone: Other DNA sequences in the same sample also yield this CDR3. The gene calls are TRBV19 and TRBJ2-7, with D maybe TRBD2 (5 bases). V gave up 3 bases and J gave up 0 bases, with 9 bases separating them. Germline assignment: CDR1 LNHDA and CDR2 SQIVND (reference sequence). The CDR3 is 14 residues long. The DNA for the CDR3 is TGTGCCAGTAGTATCGGAGGCGGCTCCTACGAGCAGTACTTC. It codes for CASSIGGGSYEQYF.

CDR3 region: CASSHTDRGLNEQFF. The CDR3 DNA reads TGTGCCAGCAGCCATACCGACAGGGGGCTGAATGAGCAGTTCTTC. The J gene is TRBJ2-1, the V gene TRBV7-3; 10 bases map to TRBD1. Trimming took 5 bases from V and 7 from J; bases not matched to a gene: 8. Per germline, CDR1 SGHTA and CDR2 FQGTGA. The CDR3 covers 15 residues.

The genes are TRBV18 and TRBJ1-4; the match to TRBD1 covers 7 bases. The CDR3 runs to 15 residues. The J segment lost 7 bases and the V segment lost 3 bases, leaving 8 bases of the junction unmatched. The germline V gene has CDR1 KGHSH and CDR2 LQKENI. The CDR3 sequence: CASSPPDRTGEKLFF. DNA for the CDR3: TGTGCCAGCTCACCGCCGGACAGGACGGGTGAAAAACTGTTTTTT.

The rearrangement links TRBV7-2 to TRBJ2-7, with TRBD1 as a possible D gene (5 bases). Germline V gene sequence: CDR1 SGHTA, CDR2 FQGNSA. The CDR3 runs 14 residues. V lost 0 bases, J lost 2 bases, and 8 bases lay in between. CDR3 nucleotides: TGTGCCAGCAGCTTAGCGGGGCTCCCCTACGAGCAGTACTTC. The encoded protein is CASSLAGLPYEQYF.

V gene TRBV18 combines with J gene TRBJ1-1; the D gene is possibly TRBD1 (6 bases). The CDR3 loop spans 13 amino acids. The germline gives CDR1 KGHSH, CDR2 LQKENI. The V and J ends lost 4 bases and 8 bases respectively, with 14 bases between them. CDR3 nucleotide sequence: TGTGCCAGCTCACAAAACAGGGAAGGGGAAGCTTTCTTT. Protein: CASSQNREGEAFF.

The rearrangement uses TRBV18 and TRBJ1-1; D may be TRBD1 (6 bases). Trimming pared 4 bases from V and 1 base from J, leaving 13 bases between. Germline CDR1 reads KGHSH; CDR2 reads LQKENI. The CDR3 spans 15 residues. The DNA for the CDR3 is TGTGCCAGCTCACGCACCGGGACAACGAACACTGAAGCTTTCTTT. It specifies CASSRTGTTNTEAFF.

The rearrangement joins TRBV7-2 to TRBJ2-5, with 13 bases that match TRBD2. The germline CDR1 and CDR2 sequences are SGHTA and FQGNSA. The CDR3 totals 16 residues. The junction had 6 bases not matched to a gene; V was cut back by 1 base and J by 7 bases. Written as DNA, the CDR3 is TGTGCCAGCAGCTTAGAAGGGACTAGCGGGGTTAGGACCCAGTACTTC. Protein sequence: CASSLEGTSGVRTQYF. Full variable domain (outside the CDR3, taken from reference TRBV7-2 and TRBJ2-5): GAGVSQSPSNKVTEKGKDVELRCDPISGHTALYWYRQSLGQGLEFLIYFQGNSAPDKSGLPSDRFSAERTGGSVSTLTIQRTQQEDSAVYLCASSLEGTSGVRTQYFGPGTRLLVL.

A single count supports this clone. The chain employs TRBV2 and TRBJ2-5; 9 nucleotides match TRBD2. CDR3 length: 15 residues. Germline CDR1 reads SNHLY; CDR2 reads FYNNEI. V lost 6 bases, J lost 3 bases, and 8 bases stayed unmatched. CDR3 coding DNA: TGTGCCAGCAGGGATAACCGACTAGCGGAAGAGACCCAGTACTTC. It encodes CASRDNRLAEETQYF.

This sequence joins TRBV20-1 and TRBJ2-7, with D hard to call. The CDR3 contains 14 residues. The germline CDR1 and CDR2 sequences are DFQATT and SNEGSKA (reference sequence). Trimming shortened V by 3 bases and J by 1 base, and 13 bases separated the two germline ends. CDR3 nucleotides: TGCAGTGCTAGTGAGGAGAAGACTTCCTACGAGCAGTACTTC. Protein product: CSASEEKTSYEQYF.

This chain joins TRBV19 and TRBJ1-4, with 8 nucleotides matching TRBD1. The CDR3 totals 15 residues. J was trimmed by 5 bases and V by 4 bases; bases with no gene match: 6. The germline gives CDR1 LNHDA, CDR2 SQIVND (reference sequence). This CDR3 reads CASSTPTGANEKLFF. In DNA, the CDR3 is TGTGCCAGTAGTACCCCGACAGGGGCGAATGAAAAACTGTTTTTT.

The chain joins TRBV27 to TRBJ1-2; 7 positions agree with TRBD1. J lost 10 bases, V lost 6 bases, and 14 bases had no gene match. Germline V CDR1 and CDR2: MNHEY, SMNVEV (reference sequence). CDR3 length equals 14 residues. The CDR3 here is CASSQEGQYLTYTF. In nucleotides, the CDR3 is TGTGCCAGCAGCCAAGAGGGACAGTACTTAACCTACACCTTC.

This rearrangement joins TRBV4-1 to TRBJ2-1; 9 bases map to TRBD2. The CDR3 covers 22 residues. V lost 0 bases, J lost 0 bases, and 18 bases stayed unmatched. Germline lookup yields CDR1 MGHRA and CDR2 YSYEKL. CDR3 nucleotide sequence: TGCGCCAGCAGCCAAGATCTGAAGCGGGGGGCCCTCCTCCCCAGCTCCTACAATGAGCAGTTCTTC. As protein: CASSQDLKRGALLPSSYNEQFF.

The chain has TRBV7-2 and TRBJ1-2; D perhaps matches TRBD1 (6 bases). Trimming took off 5 bases at V and 5 bases at J, with 9 bases between the two ends. The CDR3 is made up of 12 amino acids. The germline gives CDR1 SGHTA, CDR2 FQGNSA. DNA of the CDR3: TGTGCCAGCAGCCCACAGGGTTATGGCTACACCTTC. Its protein product is CASSPQGYGYTF.

The gene calls are TRBV18 and TRBJ2-1, with D possibly being TRBD1 (6 bases). The V gene's germline CDR1 is KGHSH and CDR2 LQKENI. The length of the CDR3 is 13 residues. The ends were cut back, 2 bases at V and 15 bases at J, with 17 bases in the middle. CDR3 bases: TGTGCCAGCTCACCATTGGACACCCAGGGGTGGTTCTTC. It is translated as CASSPLDTQGWFF.

The V call is TRBV9, the J call TRBJ2-2; D is unresolved. The CDR3 contains 13 residues. The germline V gene has CDR1 SGDLS and CDR2 YYNGEE. V lost 0 bases to trimming and J lost 7 bases, with 7 bases between them. The CDR3 region has the DNA TGTGCCAGCAGCGTAGTTATCGGCGGGGAGCTGTTTTTT. It is translated as CASSVVIGGELFF.